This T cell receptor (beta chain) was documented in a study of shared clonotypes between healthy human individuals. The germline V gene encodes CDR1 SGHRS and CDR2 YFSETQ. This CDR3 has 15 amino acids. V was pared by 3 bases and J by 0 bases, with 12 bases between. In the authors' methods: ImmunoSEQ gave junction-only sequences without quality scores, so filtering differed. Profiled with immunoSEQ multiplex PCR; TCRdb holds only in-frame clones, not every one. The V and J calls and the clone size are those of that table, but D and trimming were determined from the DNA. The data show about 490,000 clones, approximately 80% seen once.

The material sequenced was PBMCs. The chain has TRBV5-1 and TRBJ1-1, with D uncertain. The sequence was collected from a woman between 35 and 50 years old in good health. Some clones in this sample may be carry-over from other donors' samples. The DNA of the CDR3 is TGCGCCAGCAGCTCCTGGACCACTATGAACACTGAAGCTTTCTTT. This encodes CASSSWTTMNTEAFF. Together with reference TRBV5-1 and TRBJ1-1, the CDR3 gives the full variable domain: KAGVTQTPRYLIKTRGQQVTLSCSPISGHRSVSWYQQTPGQGLQFLFEYFSETQRNKGNFPGRFSGRQFSNSRSEMNVSTLELGDSALYLCASSSWTTMNTEAFFGQGTRLTVV.